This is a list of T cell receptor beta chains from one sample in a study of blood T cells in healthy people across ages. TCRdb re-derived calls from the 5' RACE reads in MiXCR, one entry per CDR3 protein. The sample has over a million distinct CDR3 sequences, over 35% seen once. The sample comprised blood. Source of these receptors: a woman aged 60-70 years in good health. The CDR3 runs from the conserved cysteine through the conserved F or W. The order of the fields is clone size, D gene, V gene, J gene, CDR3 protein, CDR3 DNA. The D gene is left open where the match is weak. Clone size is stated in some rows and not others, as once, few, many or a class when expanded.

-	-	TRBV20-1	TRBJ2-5	CSAREGARVEETQYF	TGCAGTGCTAGAGAGGGAGCGAGAGTGGAAGAGACCCAGTACTTC
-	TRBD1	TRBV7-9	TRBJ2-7	CASSLEGRGQGSFISYEQYF	TGTGCCAGCAGCTTAGAGGGGCGGGGACAGGGGTCATTTATATCCTACGAGCAGTACTTC
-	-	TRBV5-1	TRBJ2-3	CASSYMTGTQYF	TGCGCCAGCAGCTATATGACGGGTACGCAGTATTTT
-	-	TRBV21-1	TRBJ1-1	CASSKGVGTLNTEAFF	TGTGCCAGCAGCAAAGGCGTAGGGACATTGAACACTGAAGCTTTCTTT
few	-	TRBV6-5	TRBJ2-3	CASSYKEWSPDTQYF	TGTGCCAGCAGTTATAAAGAGTGGAGTCCAGATACGCAGTATTTT
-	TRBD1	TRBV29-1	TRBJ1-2	CSVGSGGNGYTF	TGCAGCGTTGGTTCAGGGGGAAACGGCTACACCTTC
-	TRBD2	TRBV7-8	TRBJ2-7	CASSALAGPSYEQYF	TGTGCCAGCAGCGCGCTAGCGGGGCCCTCCTACGAGCAGTACTTC
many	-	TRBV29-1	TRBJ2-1	CSVGLENEQFF	TGCAGCGTGGGCCTAGAAAATGAGCAGTTCTTC
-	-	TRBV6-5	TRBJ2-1	CASSASGDYNEQFF	TGTGCCAGCAGTGCCTCAGGGGACTACAATGAGCAGTTCTTC
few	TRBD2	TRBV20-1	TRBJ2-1	CSADLGASGGISYNEQFF	TGCAGTGCTGACTTGGGGGCTAGCGGGGGGATCTCCTACAATGAGCAGTTCTTC
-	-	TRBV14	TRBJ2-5	CASSQEPQAGVETQYF	TGTGCCAGCAGCCAAGAACCCCAGGCAGGGGTGGAGACCCAGTACTTC
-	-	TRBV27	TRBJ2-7	CASSLLSGLAYEQYF	TGTGCCAGCAGTTTATTGTCAGGGCTCGCCTACGAGCAGTACTTC
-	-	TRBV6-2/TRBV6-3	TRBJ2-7	CASSYVDEQYF	TGTGCCAGCAGTTATGTTGACGAGCAGTACTTC
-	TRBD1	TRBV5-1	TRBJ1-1	CASSNPTGRDTEAFF	TGCGCCAGCAGCAACCCGACAGGGAGGGACACTGAAGCTTTCTTT
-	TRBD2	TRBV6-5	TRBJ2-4	CASSYRTPLAGGRNIQYF	TGTGCCAGCAGTTACCGCACCCCGTTAGCGGGAGGTCGGAACATTCAGTACTTC
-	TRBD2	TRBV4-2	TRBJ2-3	CASSQVERDTDTQYF	TGTGCCAGCAGCCAAGTCGAGCGGGACACAGATACGCAGTATTTT
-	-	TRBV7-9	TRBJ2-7	CASSFGMSSYNEQYF	TGTGCCAGCAGCTTTGGGATGAGCTCCTACAATGAGCAGTACTTC
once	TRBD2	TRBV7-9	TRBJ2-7	CASSPQLAGVLGSSYEQYF	TGTGCCAGCAGCCCTCAACTAGCGGGAGTTCTTGGGAGCTCCTACGAGCAGTACTTC
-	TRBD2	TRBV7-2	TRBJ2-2	CASSLTSGMAGELFF	TGTGCCAGCAGCTTGACTAGCGGGATGGCCGGGGAGCTGTTTTTT
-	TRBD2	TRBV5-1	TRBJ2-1	CASSSTRASGRNEQFF	TGCGCCAGCAGCTCCACCCGGGCTAGCGGGAGAAATGAGCAGTTCTTC
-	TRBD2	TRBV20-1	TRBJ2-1	CSAREVPGTSGIRSYNEQFF	TGCAGTGCTAGAGAGGTCCCCGGGACTAGCGGGATCCGCTCCTACAATGAGCAGTTCTTC
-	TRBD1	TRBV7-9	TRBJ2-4	CASSTRTGKNIQYF	TGTGCCAGCAGCACTCGGACAGGGAAAAACATTCAGTACTTC
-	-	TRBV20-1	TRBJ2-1	CSARDLSSYNEQFF	TGCAGTGCTAGAGATCTGAGCTCCTACAATGAGCAGTTCTTC
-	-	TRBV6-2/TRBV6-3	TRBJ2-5	CASSYSVWETQYF	TGTGCCAGCAGTTACTCGGTGTGGGAGACCCAGTACTTC
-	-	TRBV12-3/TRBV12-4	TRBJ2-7	CASRQGPSYGQYF	TGTGCCAGCCGCCAGGGACCTAGCTACGGGCAGTACTTC
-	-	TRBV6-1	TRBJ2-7	CASSETGGGRNEQYF	TGTGCCAGCAGTGAAACCGGGGGCGGTAGAAATGAGCAGTACTTC
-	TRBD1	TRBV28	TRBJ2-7	CASRPTGTGKGEQYF	TGTGCCAGCAGACCGACCGGGACAGGCAAGGGCGAGCAGTACTTC
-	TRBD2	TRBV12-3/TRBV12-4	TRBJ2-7	CASSPMGLAGVFFYEQYF	TGTGCCAGCAGCCCAATGGGACTAGCGGGAGTTTTTTTTTACGAGCAGTACTTC
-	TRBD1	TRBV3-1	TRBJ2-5	CASSQTGEEQYF	TGTGCCAGCAGCCAAACAGGGGAAGAGCAGTACTTC
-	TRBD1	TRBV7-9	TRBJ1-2	CASSLHRGGRGGYTF	TGTGCCAGCAGCCTTCACAGGGGCGGACGAGGTGGCTACACCTTC
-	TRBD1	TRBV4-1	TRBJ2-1	CASSKVGGRDEQFF	TGCGCCAGCAGTAAGGTAGGGGGCAGAGATGAGCAGTTCTTC
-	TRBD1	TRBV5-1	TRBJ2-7	CASSLDRATGEQYF	TGCGCCAGCAGCCTGGACAGGGCCACCGGGGAGCAGTACTTC
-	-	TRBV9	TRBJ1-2	CASSLFEGGWDGYTF	TGTGCCAGCAGCCTCTTCGAGGGGGGATGGGATGGCTACACCTTC
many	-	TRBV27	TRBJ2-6	CASTTLTTSGANVLTF	TGTGCCAGCACAACCCTAACAACCTCTGGGGCCAACGTCCTGACTTTC
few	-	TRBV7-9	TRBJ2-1	CASSPQGGRGNEQFF	TGTGCCAGCAGCCCCCAGGGCGGGCGAGGGAATGAGCAGTTCTTC
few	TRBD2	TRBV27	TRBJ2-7	CASRQTGTSGYEQYF	TGTGCCAGCAGACAGACCGGGACTAGCGGATACGAGCAGTACTTC
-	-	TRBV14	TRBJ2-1	CASSQGRDARFF	TGTGCCAGCAGCCAAGGTCGGGATGCGCGGTTCTTC
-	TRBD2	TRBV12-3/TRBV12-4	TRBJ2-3	CASTGTSGNTQYF	TGTGCCAGCACTGGGACTAGCGGGAATACGCAGTATTTT
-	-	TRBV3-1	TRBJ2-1	CASSSVGGIRLNEQFF	TGTGCCAGCAGCTCCGTGGGCGGGATACGGTTGAATGAGCAGTTCTTC
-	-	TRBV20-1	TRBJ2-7	CSARDVSGVDEQYF	TGCAGTGCTAGAGATGTCTCAGGCGTCGACGAGCAGTACTTC
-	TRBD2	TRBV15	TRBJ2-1	CATSRAPGAGDRNEQFF	TGTGCCACCAGCAGAGCCCCAGGAGCGGGAGACCGGAATGAGCAGTTCTTC
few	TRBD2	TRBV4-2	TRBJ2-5	CASSQDLIGRERETQYF	TGTGCCAGCAGCCAAGATTTAATTGGGAGGGAGAGAGAGACCCAGTACTTC
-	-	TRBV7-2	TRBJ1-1	CASTPLWGGGTEAFF	TGTGCCAGCACCCCACTGTGGGGGGGCGGCACTGAAGCTTTCTTT
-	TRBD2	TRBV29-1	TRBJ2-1	CSGLNPGLAESEQFF	TGCAGCGGCCTAAACCCCGGACTAGCGGAAAGCGAGCAGTTCTTC
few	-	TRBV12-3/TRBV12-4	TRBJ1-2	CASSLGVRDLTDYGYTF	TGTGCCAGCAGTTTAGGTGTCAGGGACCTCACGGATTATGGCTACACCTTC
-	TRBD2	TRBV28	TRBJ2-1	CASSLGLSGGYNEQFF	TGTGCCAGCAGTTTAGGATTATCGGGGGGCTACAATGAGCAGTTCTTC
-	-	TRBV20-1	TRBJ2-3	CSARGQGWSDTQYF	TGCAGTGCTAGAGGTCAAGGGTGGTCAGATACGCAGTATTTT
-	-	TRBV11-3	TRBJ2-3	CASSAGSLVGTDTQYF	TGTGCCAGCAGCGCCGGGAGCTTAGTCGGCACAGATACGCAGTATTTT
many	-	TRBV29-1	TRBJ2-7	CSVAPHLSGGQYF	TGCAGCGTTGCCCCGCACCTTTCGGGTGGGCAGTACTTC
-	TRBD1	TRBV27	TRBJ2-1	CASSYSQDRGNHEQFF	TGTGCCAGCAGTTACTCTCAAGACAGGGGGAATCATGAGCAGTTCTTC